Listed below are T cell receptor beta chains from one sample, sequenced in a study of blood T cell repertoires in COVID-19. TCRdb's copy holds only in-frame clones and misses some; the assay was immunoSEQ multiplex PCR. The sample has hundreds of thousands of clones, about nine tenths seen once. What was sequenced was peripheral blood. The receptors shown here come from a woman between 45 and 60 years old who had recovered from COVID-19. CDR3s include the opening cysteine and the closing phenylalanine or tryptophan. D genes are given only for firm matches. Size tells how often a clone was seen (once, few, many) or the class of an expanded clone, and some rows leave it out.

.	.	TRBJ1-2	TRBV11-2	TGTGCCAGCAGCGACATCGCCGGGGGGGCCCTAAAGGGAGGCTATGGCTACACCTTC	CASSDIAGGALKGGYGYTF
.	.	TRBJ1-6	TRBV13	TGTGCCAGCAAAGACTCGCTTTGGAATTCACCCCTCCACTTT	CASKDSLWNSPLHF
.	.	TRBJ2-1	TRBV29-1	TGCAGCGTTGGGACTTCCCAGGGGAATGAGCAGTTCTTC	CSVGTSQGNEQFF
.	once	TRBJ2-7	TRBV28	TGTGCCAGCAGTTTTCTTCGGTTGCAGGGCTACGAGCAGTACTTC	CASSFLRLQGYEQYF
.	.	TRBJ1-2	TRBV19	TGTGCCAGTAGCCCTTCCCGGGGAGATGGCTACACCTTC	CASSPSRGDGYTF
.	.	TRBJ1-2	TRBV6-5	TGTGCCAGCAGCCTCAGATATGGGGGGGCCTATGGCTACACCTTC	CASSLRYGGAYGYTF
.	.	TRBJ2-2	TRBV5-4	TGTGCCAGCAGCTCCCACAGACAGAACACCGGGGAGCTGTTTTTT	CASSSHRQNTGELFF
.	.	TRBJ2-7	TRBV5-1	TGCGCCAGCAGCTTGCTCGGGACACCGGAGCAGTACTTC	CASSLLGTPEQYF
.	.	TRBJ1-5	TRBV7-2	TGTGCCAGCAGCTCCTCCTGGGGGAGGAGCCATCAGCCCCAGCATTTT	CASSSSWGRSHQPQHF
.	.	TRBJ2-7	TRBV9	TGTGCCAGCAGCGTAGCGGGAGAGAACTACGAGCAGTACTTC	CASSVAGENYEQYF
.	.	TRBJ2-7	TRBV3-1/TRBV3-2	TGTGCCAGCAGCCCCCGAGGGGGTAGGGACTCCTACGAGCAGTACTTC	CASSPRGGRDSYEQYF
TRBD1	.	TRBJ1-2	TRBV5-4	TGTGCCAGCAGCTCCCAACAGGGGCCGTTCTTTGGCTACACCTTC	CASSSQQGPFFGYTF
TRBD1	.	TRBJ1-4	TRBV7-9	TGTGCCAGCACGTATAACAGGGGTTCGAATGAAAAACTGTTTTTT	CASTYNRGSNEKLFF
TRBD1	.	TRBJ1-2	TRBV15	TGTGCCACCAGCAGACCCCAACAGGGGGTCCATGGCTACACCTTC	CATSRPQQGVHGYTF
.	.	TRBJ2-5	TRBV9	TGTGCCAGCAGCGTAACGGCGGGCCTTCGAGAGACCCAGTACTTC	CASSVTAGLRETQYF
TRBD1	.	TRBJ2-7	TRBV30	TGTGCCTGGACCCGGGACAGGGGCCCGGGGTCCTACGAGCGGCAGTACTTC	CAWTRDRGPGSYERQYF
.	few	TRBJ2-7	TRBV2	TGTGCCAGCAGTGGTTGGGACACTCCCTACGAGCAGTACTTC	CASSGWDTPYEQYF
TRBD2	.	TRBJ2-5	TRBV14	TGTGCCAGCAGCCGGGGTCGAAGCGGGAGTAGTAAAGAGACCCAGTACTTC	CASSRGRSGSSKETQYF
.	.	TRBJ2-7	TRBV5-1	TGCGCCAGCAGCTTGGAAAGTAGCTCCTACGAGCAGTACTTC	CASSLESSSYEQYF
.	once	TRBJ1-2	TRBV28	TGTGCCAGCAGTCTCTCCAGGCGAAACTATGGCTACACCTTC	CASSLSRRNYGYTF
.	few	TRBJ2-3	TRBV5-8	TGTGCCAGCAGATCCTCGGGAAGGTTCACAGATACGCAGTATTTT	CASRSSGRFTDTQYF
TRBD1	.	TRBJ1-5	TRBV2	TGTGCCAGCGGACCCATTTGGGGGGACAGGGGCAATCAGCCCCAGCATTTT	CASGPIWGDRGNQPQHF
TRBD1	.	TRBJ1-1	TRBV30	TGTGCCTGGAATAGTTGGACAGGGGTGAACACTGAAGCTTTCTTT	CAWNSWTGVNTEAFF
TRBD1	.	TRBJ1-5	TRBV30	TGTGCCTGGAGCGGACAGGAGAATCAGCCCCAGCATTTT	CAWSGQENQPQHF
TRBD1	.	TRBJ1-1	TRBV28	TGTGCCAGCCGGGACAGGGGGAGGTCGAGCACTGAAGCTTTCTTT	CASRDRGRSSTEAFF
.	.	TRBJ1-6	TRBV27	TGTGCCAGCAGTTCCAGTTCAGGGACAAATTCACCCCTCCACTTT	CASSSSSGTNSPLHF
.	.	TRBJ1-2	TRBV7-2	TGTGCCAGCAGCTTAAACCCCGCGGGTAACTATGGCTACACCTTC	CASSLNPAGNYGYTF
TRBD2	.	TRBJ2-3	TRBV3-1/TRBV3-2	TGTGCCAGCAGCCTTCGTCGGACTAGCGGGGGCCGCACAGATACGCAGTATTTT	CASSLRRTSGGRTDTQYF
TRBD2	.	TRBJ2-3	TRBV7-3	TGTGCCAGCAGCTTATTTAGCGGGAATACAGATACGCAGTATTTT	CASSLFSGNTDTQYF
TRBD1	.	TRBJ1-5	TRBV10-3	TGTGCCATCAGTGACGGACAGGGTGGCAATCAGCCCCAGCATTTT	CAISDGQGGNQPQHF
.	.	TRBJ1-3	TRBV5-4	TGTGCCAGCAGCTTGAGAGGGACTGGAAACACCATATATTTT	CASSLRGTGNTIYF
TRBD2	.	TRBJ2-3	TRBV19	TGTGCCAGTAGTATAGATGGGGGACTAGGCACAGATACGCAGTATTTT	CASSIDGGLGTDTQYF
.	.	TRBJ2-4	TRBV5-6	TGTGCCAGCAGATTTCGGAGGTCAGGCCAGAACATTCAGTACTTC	CASRFRRSGQNIQYF
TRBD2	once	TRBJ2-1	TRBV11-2	TGTGCCAGCAGCCGAGCGGGACTAGCGGGTCGGGATGAGCAGTTCTTC	CASSRAGLAGRDEQFF
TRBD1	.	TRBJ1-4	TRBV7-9	TGTGCCAGCAGTCCCGGACAGGGGGCCACTAATGAAAAACTGTTTTTT	CASSPGQGATNEKLFF
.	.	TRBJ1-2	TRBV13	TGTGCCAGCAGCTTAGGAAGGGGTGCAGGGGTTCATGGCTACACCTTC	CASSLGRGAGVHGYTF
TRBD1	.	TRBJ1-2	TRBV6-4	TGTGCCAGCAGTGCAGAGGGTAGGGGGCAAAGTGGCTACACCTTC	CASSAEGRGQSGYTF
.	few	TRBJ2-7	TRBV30	TGTGCCTGGAGACTAGACCACGAGCAGTACTTC	CAWRLDHEQYF
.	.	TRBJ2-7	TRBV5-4	TGTGCCAGCAGCTTGGTGGGGCGCTACCAAGGGGACTACGAGCAGTACTTC	CASSLVGRYQGDYEQYF
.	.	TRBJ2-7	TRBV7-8	TGTGCCAGCAGCCCGCTTGCTAGCGCCGGCGAGCAGTACTTC	CASSPLASAGEQYF
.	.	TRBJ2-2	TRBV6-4	TGTGCCAGCAGTGACTCCAAGGGGAGGCCGATCGCGAACACCGGGGAGCTGTTTTTT	CASSDSKGRPIANTGELFF
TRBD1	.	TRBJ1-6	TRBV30	TGTGCCTGGGATAGTGGACAGGTGCTTAATTCACCCCTCCACTTT	CAWDSGQVLNSPLHF
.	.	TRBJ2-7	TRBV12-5	TGTGCTAGTGGGCAGGGCGCTTCCTACGAGCAGTACTTC	CASGQGASYEQYF